This T cell receptor (beta chain) was found in a study of blood T cell repertoires in COVID-19. At the level of the study: The analysed material was cDNA or gDNA that came from T cells, B-cell-depleted T cells, or PBMCs.

In the original processing: Amplification of reference gene primers was used by the study to estimate nucleated cell counts. The table came from immunoSEQ multiplex PCR; TCRdb's copy has only in-frame clones and leaves some out. V and J calls and clone size are those listed in that table; D and trimming were worked out from the DNA. The sample shows tens of thousands of clones, roughly 90% of them seen only once. This clone was detected once. The CDR3 consists of 17 residues. V shed 6 bases and J shed 3 bases, with 23 bases lying between them. The germline CDR1 and CDR2 sequences are MNHEY and SVGEGT.

The sample comprised peripheral blood. This receptor was obtained from a human donor with active COVID-19. The donor label of this sample is uncertain. The chain carries TRBV6-2 or TRBV6-3 and TRBJ1-1, with D possibly TRBD1 on 6 matching bases. This chain's CDR3 is CASSLNIQGAGYTEAFF. The CDR3 nucleotides read TGTGCCAGCAGCCTTAACATACAGGGAGCCGGCTACACTGAAGCTTTCTTT.